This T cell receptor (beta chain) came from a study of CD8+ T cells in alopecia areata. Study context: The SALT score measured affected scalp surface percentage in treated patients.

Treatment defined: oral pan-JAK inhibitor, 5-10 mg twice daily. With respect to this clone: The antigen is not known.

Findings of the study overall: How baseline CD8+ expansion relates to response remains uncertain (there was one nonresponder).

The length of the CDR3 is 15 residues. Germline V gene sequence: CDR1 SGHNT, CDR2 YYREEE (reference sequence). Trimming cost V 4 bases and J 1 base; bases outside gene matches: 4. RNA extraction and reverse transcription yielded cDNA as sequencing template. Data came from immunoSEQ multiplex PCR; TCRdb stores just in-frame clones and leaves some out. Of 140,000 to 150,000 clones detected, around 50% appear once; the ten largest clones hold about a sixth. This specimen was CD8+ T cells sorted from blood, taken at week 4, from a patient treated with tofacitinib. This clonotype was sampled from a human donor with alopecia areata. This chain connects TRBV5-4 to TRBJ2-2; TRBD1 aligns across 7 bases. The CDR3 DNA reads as TGTGCCAGCAGCCCCGACAGGGTGAACACCGGGGAGCTGTTTTTT. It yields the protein CASSPDRVNTGELFF.